Below, one TCR beta chain is given with its context. The CDR3 is 13 amino acids. Between the trimmed V and J ends, which lost 8 bases and 0 bases, there was a span of 10 bases. CDR1 is SNHLY and CDR2 is FYNNEI in the germline V gene. This record belongs to a study of chronic HIV infection and antiretroviral therapy. TCRdb reanalysed the 5' RACE reads using MiXCR and keeps one entry per CDR3 protein. The sample carries tens of thousands of distinct CDR3 sequences, 7% to 10% recorded once. This chain joins TRBV2 and TRBJ1-1; tentative D call: TRBD1 (5 bases). Sequencing was carried out using peripheral blood. The sequence was obtained from an adult who had HIV and had not received antiretroviral therapy, or was an uninfected healthy control (not recorded which). CDR3 nucleotides: TGTGCCAGCCTAGGGGCCGTGAACACTGAAGCTTTCTTT. It translates to CASLGAVNTEAFF.